These 17 T cell receptor beta chains share one sample of origin, sequenced in a study of T cell repertoires in cytomegalovirus infection. TCRdb reprocessed the reads via MiXCR and lists one record per CDR3 protein. The sample gives 450,000 to 600,000 distinct CDR3 sequences, roughly 10% of which show up once; roughly 10% is in the top ten. The sequencing sample was made of PBMCs. These receptors all come from a human donor in good health (CMV status not recorded). Some clones in this sample may be carry-over from other donors' samples.

The sample holds many counts of this clonotype. The chain combines TRBV6-1 with TRBJ2-3, with 15 positions matching TRBD2. The CDR3 loop spans 16 amino acids. Trimming at V came to 5 bases and at J to 3 bases, leaving 3 bases not matched to a gene. The germline V gene encodes CDR1 MNHNS and CDR2 SASEGT. CDR3 sequence reads: CASSRGLAGGTDTQYF. The CDR3 bases are TGTGCCAGCAGTAGGGGACTAGCGGGGGGTACAGATACGCAGTATTTT.

In this sample, this clonotype turned up many times. The chain uses TRBV5-4 and TRBJ2-7, with 8 bases fitting TRBD1. CDR3 size: 16 residues. The V gene's germline CDR1 is SGHNT and CDR2 YYREEE (reference sequence). J gave up 3 bases and V 0 bases, and 8 bases lay outside the gene matches. This CDR3 reads CASSLAPGQAYYEQYF. CDR3 nucleotides: TGTGCCAGCAGCTTGGCCCCGGGACAGGCGTACTACGAGCAGTACTTC.

The V call is TRBV10-3, the J call TRBJ1-2; 8 bases agree with TRBD1. V lost 4 bases, J lost 4 bases, and 2 bases stayed unmatched. The CDR3 runs 13 residues. The germline V gene encodes CDR1 ENHRY and CDR2 SYGVKD. The CDR3 region has the DNA TGTGCCATCAGTGGGACAGGGCCCTATGGCTACACCTTC. Its protein is CAISGTGPYGYTF.

This clonotype appeared many times. The rearrangement joins TRBV2 to TRBJ2-7; D is possibly TRBD2 (5 bases). Germline lookup yields CDR1 SNHLY and CDR2 FYNNEI. The CDR3 consists of 13 residues. V lost 1 base, J lost 5 bases, and 9 bases lay in between. The CDR3 loop reads CASSEGGYDEQYF. CDR3 in DNA: TGTGCCAGCAGTGAAGGCGGGTACGACGAGCAGTACTTC.

The V call is TRBV29-1, the J call TRBJ2-2, with D perhaps matching TRBD2 (6 bases). Trimming removed 7 bases at V and 1 base at J, with 13 bases between. CDR1 SQVTM and CDR2 ANQGSEA come from the germline V gene. The CDR3 has 14 amino acids. DNA of the CDR3: TGCAGCGCCCCAGGGACTGGGAACACCGGGGAGCTGTTTTTT. It codes for CSAPGTGNTGELFF.

This clonotype was seen only a few times. The chain recombines TRBV28 with TRBJ2-7; tentatively, D is TRBD1 (6 bases). Germline values: CDR1 MDHEN, CDR2 SYDVKM. The CDR3 length is 14 residues. V lost 3 bases to trimming and J lost 3 bases, with 12 bases between them. In nucleotides, the CDR3 is TGTGCCAGCAGTTTCGGTGGACAGCTCTACGAGCAGTACTTC. This gives the protein CASSFGGQLYEQYF.

This clonotype showed up many times. The chain has TRBV7-3 and TRBJ2-1; D is ambiguous. The CDR3 length is 15 residues. V lost 0 bases, J lost 4 bases, and 10 bases lay in between. Germline V gives CDR1 SGHTA, CDR2 FQGTGA. CDR3 in amino acids: CASSLTSGVYNEQFF. As DNA, the CDR3 is TGTGCCAGCAGCTTAACGTCTGGGGTATACAATGAGCAGTTCTTC.

The table lists this clonotype with many counts. This chain connects TRBV7-9 to TRBJ2-7; 14 bases line up with TRBD2. The ends lost 8 bases at V and 3 bases at J; junction bases unmatched: 12. The CDR3 has 17 amino acids. Germline CDR1 reads SEHNR; CDR2 reads FQNEAQ (reference sequence). The CDR3, as DNA: TGTGCCAGCGGAGGACTAGCGGGAGGAGGAGAGGGCTACGAGCAGTACTTC. It yields the protein CASGGLAGGGEGYEQYF.

The table lists this clonotype with many counts. This CDR3 reads CASSLNPPFGGGDTGELFF. The CDR3 DNA follows: TGTGCCAGCAGCTTAAATCCCCCATTTGGCGGGGGAGACACCGGGGAGCTGTTTTTT. This chain joins TRBV7-9 and TRBJ2-2; 7 nucleotides line up with TRBD2. The CDR3 covers 19 residues. Germline V gene lookup returns CDR1 SEHNR and CDR2 FQNEAQ (reference sequence). Unmatched junction bases numbered 15, after V lost 2 bases and J lost 3 bases.

The V and J genes are TRBV20-1 and TRBJ2-7; TRBD2 agrees at 10 bases. CDR1 DFQATT and CDR2 SNEGSKA come from the germline V gene (reference sequence). This CDR3 contains 14 residues. Germline trimming cut 3 bases from V and 3 bases from J; bases unmatched to any gene: 5. The CDR3 nucleotides read TGCAGTGCTAGCGGACTAGCGGCTTTCTACGAGCAGTACTTC. This encodes CSASGLAAFYEQYF.

This clonotype was detected many times. This chain uses TRBV27 with TRBJ1-1; possible D gene TRBD1, 6 bases. Germline V CDR1 and CDR2: MNHEY, SMNVEV (reference sequence). The CDR3 loop spans 18 amino acids. V shed 3 bases and J shed 1 base, with 21 bases lying between them. This CDR3 is CASSFELRVQGQNTEAFF. The CDR3 nucleotides read TGTGCCAGCAGTTTCGAGCTCCGGGTGCAGGGGCAGAACACTGAAGCTTTCTTT.

The chain recombines TRBV13 with TRBJ2-1; D is ambiguous. The CDR3 length is 13 residues. In germline, CDR1 is PRHDT, CDR2 FYEKMQ (reference sequence). Deletions cut 2 bases from V and 10 bases from J, with 12 bases between. The CDR3 sequence is CASSLWGRKEQFF. The CDR3 nucleotides are TGTGCCAGCAGCTTATGGGGAAGGAAAGAGCAGTTCTTC.

This chain joins TRBV11-3 and TRBJ2-1, with TRBD2 matching 9 bases. The germline gives CDR1 SGHNT, CDR2 YENEEA. The CDR3 contains 16 residues. The J segment lost 8 bases and the V segment lost 1 base, leaving 9 bases of the junction unmatched. The CDR3 sequence is CASSLGDSGGYYEQFF. The CDR3 nucleotides read TGTGCCAGCAGCTTAGGGGATAGCGGGGGATATTATGAGCAGTTCTTC.

This clonotype has only a few counts. This chain links TRBV29-1 with TRBJ2-1; D gene unclear. CDR3 length: 11 amino acids. V gave up 3 bases and J gave up 7 bases, with 7 bases separating them. CDR1 is SQVTM, CDR2 ANQGSEA, per germline. The CDR3 spells CSVDWANEQFF. As DNA, the CDR3 is TGCAGCGTTGATTGGGCAAATGAGCAGTTCTTC.

This clonotype was counted ten times or more. The gene calls are TRBV10-3 and TRBJ2-2; 7 bases align to TRBD2. The CDR3 length is 14 residues. Germline V gene data show CDR1 as ENHRY and CDR2 as SYGVKD. The V and J ends lost 10 bases and 2 bases, in that order; junction bases with no gene match: 7. Here the CDR3 reads CATGEGPNTGELFF. For the CDR3, the DNA is TGTGCCACCGGGGAGGGTCCTAACACCGGGGAGCTGTTTTTT.

This clonotype has a handful of counts. V usage is TRBV18 and J usage is TRBJ2-7, with D perhaps matching TRBD1 (6 bases). Trimming took 3 bases from V and 2 from J, leaving 11 bases between them. CDR1 is KGHSH and CDR2 is LQKENI in the germline V gene. This CDR3 contains 14 residues. CDR3 coding DNA: TGTGCCAGCTCACCTGGCGACAGGCCCTACGAGCAGTACTTC. It is translated as CASSPGDRPYEQYF.

This clonotype was seen many times. The CDR3 DNA is TGTGCCAGCAGCTTAGGCCAGGGAGGTGGTGAGCAGTTCTTC. This sequence encodes CASSLGQGGGEQFF. This chain links TRBV7-9 with TRBJ2-1, with D possibly TRBD2 on 6 matching bases. The germline V and J ends were trimmed by 1 base and 9 bases, with 13 bases remaining between them. Germline loops: CDR1 SEHNR, CDR2 FQNEAQ (reference sequence). The CDR3 is 14 amino acids.